These 28 T cell receptor beta chains originate from one sample sequenced in a study of CD8+ T cells in alopecia areata. Investigators isolated RNA and reverse transcribed it into cDNA to act as the sequencing template. Here immunoSEQ multiplex PCR was the method, and the copy in TCRdb shows in-frame clones only, minus some. The data contain about 260,000 clones, 60% of them seen just once; the ten biggest clones take up more than 0.85%. Described treatment: oral pan-JAK inhibitor, 5-10 mg twice daily. Sequenced here: CD4+ T cells sorted from blood, sampled around week 52, from a patient treated with tofacitinib. These receptors originate from a human donor with alopecia areata.

CDR3 sequence reads: CSATGQAPDTQYF. The CDR3 region has the DNA TGCAGCGCAACAGGACAGGCTCCAGATACGCAGTATTTT. The chain has TRBV29-1 and TRBJ2-3; TRBD1 matches 7 bases. Germline-derived CDR1 and CDR2 are SQVTM and ANQGSEA. The V and J ends lost 7 bases and 4 bases, in that order; junction bases with no gene match: 8. The CDR3 is made up of 13 amino acids.

The genes are TRBV29-1 and TRBJ1-1; D is unresolved. Germline V gene lookup returns CDR1 SQVTM and CDR2 ANQGSEA. The CDR3 is made up of 12 amino acids. Trimming took off 5 bases at V and 5 bases at J, with 12 bases between the two ends. The CDR3 coding sequence is TGCAGCGTTCAGGAAGGTCGAACTGAAGCTTTCTTT. Its translation is CSVQEGRTEAFF.

This clone was counted once. The rearrangement uses TRBV30 and TRBJ1-5; 10 nucleotides line up with TRBD1. The V gene end was trimmed by 2 bases and the J gene end by 7 bases; junction bases not matched to a gene: 11. The germline V gene encodes CDR1 GTSNPN and CDR2 SVGIG (reference sequence). This CDR3 comprises 16 residues. This CDR3 is CAWSSGTGAAEQPQHF. The CDR3 bases are TGTGCCTGGAGTTCAGGGACAGGGGCGGCTGAGCAGCCCCAGCATTTT.

This clone was detected many times. The chain has TRBV11-2 and TRBJ2-2; D gene unclear. The CDR3 length is 14 residues. Germline CDR1 is SGHAT and CDR2 is FQNNGV. Trimming took 5 bases from V and 3 from J, leaving 10 bases between them. CDR3 sequence (DNA): TGTGCCAGCAGCCCCATACGATACACCGGGGAGCTGTTTTTT. This translates into CASSPIRYTGELFF.

This sequence joins TRBV30 and TRBJ1-1; a possible D gene is TRBD1 (6 bases). CDR1 and CDR2 from the germline V gene are GTSNPN and SVGIG (reference sequence). This CDR3 is built from 14 residues. V gave up 1 base and J gave up 1 base, with 10 bases separating them. CDR3 DNA: TGTGCCTGGAGTGACGACAGGAAGAACACTGAAGCTTTCTTT. Protein product: CAWSDDRKNTEAFF.

The V call is TRBV25-1, the J call TRBJ1-1; 9 bases map to TRBD1. This CDR3 spans 17 amino acids. Trimming took 1 base from V and 0 from J; bases not matched to a gene: 6. Germline V gives CDR1 MGHDK, CDR2 SYGVNS. CDR3 sequence: CASSEWGTGGLNTEAFF. CDR3 in DNA: TGTGCCAGCAGTGAATGGGGAACAGGGGGCCTGAACACTGAAGCTTTCTTT. Variable domain in full (rest from reference TRBV25-1 and TRBJ1-1): EADIYQTPRYLVIGTGKKITLECSQTMGHDKMYWYQQDPGMELHLIHYSYGVNSTEKGDLSSESTVSRIRTEHFPLTLESARPSHTSQYLCASSEWGTGGLNTEAFFGQGTRLTVV.

The rearrangement links TRBV30 to TRBJ2-7, with D possibly TRBD2 on 5 matching bases. Germline V gene lookup returns CDR1 GTSNPN and CDR2 SVGIG (reference sequence). The V gene lost 3 bases and the J gene lost 1 base, with 10 bases spanning the gap. CDR3 size: 13 residues. CDR3 sequence (DNA): TGTGCCTGGAGGCGAGGGAATTCCTACGAGCAGTACTTC. As protein: CAWRRGNSYEQYF.

The J gene is TRBJ1-2, the V gene TRBV6-5; TRBD1 aligns across 7 bases. The trim removed 6 bases at V and 7 bases at J, leaving 8 bases unmatched. Germline values: CDR1 MNHEY, CDR2 SVGAGI. CDR3 size: 13 residues. The CDR3 loop is CASRPQGSRGYTF. The CDR3 DNA reads as TGTGCCAGCAGACCACAGGGGTCGCGTGGCTACACCTTC.

The chain has TRBV27 and TRBJ1-1; D is possibly TRBD1 (5 bases). The germline V and J ends were trimmed by 5 bases and 0 bases, with 13 bases remaining between them. CDR3 length: 15 amino acids. Germline-derived CDR1 and CDR2 are MNHEY and SMNVEV (reference sequence). For the CDR3, the DNA is TGTGCCAGCAGTGAGCAGGGTATCGTGAACACTGAAGCTTTCTTT. Protein: CASSEQGIVNTEAFF.

The DNA for the CDR3 is TGCGCCAGACGACTGATTTATAGCAATCAGCCCCAGCATTTT. Translating gives CARRLIYSNQPQHF. The rearrangement uses TRBV5-1 and TRBJ1-5; unclear D gene. CDR3 length: 14 amino acids. CDR1 and CDR2 (germline): SGHRS, YFSETQ. Trimming left V 8 bases short and J 0 bases short, with 12 bases between.

The rearrangement joins TRBV7-6 to TRBJ1-6; TRBD1 might be the D (5 bases). The CDR3 consists of 17 residues. The V and J ends lost 1 base and 6 bases respectively, with 16 bases between them. The germline gives CDR1 SGHVS, CDR2 FNYEAQ. DNA for the CDR3: TGTGCCAGCAGCTTAGTATCCGGACTAGGGGTTAATTCACCCCTCCACTTT. It is translated as CASSLVSGLGVNSPLHF.

J is TRBJ2-2 and V is TRBV18, with TRBD1 identical over 10 bases. Germline CDR1 reads KGHSH; CDR2 reads LQKENI. CDR3 size: 16 residues. The J segment lost 6 bases and the V segment lost 3 bases, leaving 7 bases of the junction unmatched. CDR3 residues: CASSPRQGALAGELFF. The CDR3 bases are TGTGCCAGCTCACCGCGACAGGGGGCCCTCGCCGGGGAGCTGTTTTTT.

This chain links TRBV6-5 with TRBJ1-5, with 9 bases that match TRBD1. There are 13 residues in the CDR3. Losses at the gene ends were 6 bases for V and 9 bases for J; bases not matched to a gene: 6. The germline gives CDR1 MNHEY, CDR2 SVGAGI. CDR3 region: CASRSDRGAPQHF. DNA of the CDR3: TGTGCCAGCAGATCAGACAGGGGGGCGCCCCAGCATTTT.

The CDR3 loop reads CASSDHLSEQFF. CDR3 sequence (DNA): TGTGCCAGCAGCGATCACCTATCGGAGCAGTTCTTC. The rearrangement uses TRBV7-9 and TRBJ2-1; D is unclear. This CDR3 contains 12 residues. V was cut by 5 bases and J by 10 bases, with 12 bases left in between. Looked up from germline, CDR1 is SEHNR and CDR2 is FQNEAQ (reference sequence).

A few counts support this clone. The genes are TRBV7-9 and TRBJ1-2, with a weak D call TRBD1 (6 bases). CDR3 length equals 13 residues. The germline V gene encodes CDR1 SEHNR and CDR2 FQNEAQ (reference sequence). V lost 5 bases, J lost 6 bases, and 13 bases lay in between. CDR3 residues: CASSPTGRNGYTF. DNA of the CDR3: TGTGCCAGCAGCCCGACAGGCCGGAATGGCTACACCTTC.

J is TRBJ1-1 and V is TRBV11-2; D call uncertain. Per the germline V gene, CDR1 is SGHAT and CDR2 is FQNNGV. V dropped 4 bases and J dropped 5 bases, with 11 bases sitting between them. This CDR3 contains 13 residues. CDR3 bases: TGTGCCAGCAGCTCCCGAACACGGACTGAAGCTTTCTTT. Amino acids: CASSSRTRTEAFF.

V usage is TRBV27 and J usage is TRBJ2-3; D is unresolved. The V and J ends lost 5 bases and 1 base respectively, with 16 bases between them. The germline V gene encodes CDR1 MNHEY and CDR2 SMNVEV (reference sequence). There are 16 residues in the CDR3. In nucleotides, the CDR3 is TGTGCCAGCAGTCCCAGACTGGGTCTTGGCACAGATACGCAGTATTTT. Translation gives CASSPRLGLGTDTQYF.

V gene TRBV27 combines with J gene TRBJ1-5; the D is unclear. CDR3 length equals 14 residues. Trimming stripped 3 bases from V and 3 bases from J, with 9 bases between. Germline V gene sequence: CDR1 MNHEY, CDR2 SMNVEV (reference sequence). The CDR3 DNA sequence: TGTGCCAGCAGTTTCGGGCCGAACAATCAGCCCCAGCATTTT. Its translation is CASSFGPNNQPQHF.

V usage is TRBV7-2 and J usage is TRBJ1-5; D may be TRBD1 (5 bases). Germline values: CDR1 SGHTA, CDR2 FQGNSA. This CDR3 spans 15 amino acids. V lost 5 bases and J lost 5, with 16 bases in between. The CDR3 loop is CASSTQGSTYQPQHF. The DNA of the CDR3 is TGTGCCAGCAGCACCCAGGGTAGTACATATCAGCCCCAGCATTTT.

CDR3 region: CAWKSTYEQYF. The CDR3 coding sequence is TGTGCCTGGAAATCGACCTACGAGCAGTACTTC. The V and J genes are TRBV30 and TRBJ2-7; D remains unclear. CDR3 length: 11 residues. Looked up from germline, CDR1 is GTSNPN and CDR2 is SVGIG (reference sequence). With 4 bases removed from V and 2 bases from J, the gap between germline ends came to 6 bases.

This chain joins TRBV11-2 and TRBJ2-5; TRBD1 is a possible D gene (6 bases). This CDR3 spans 15 amino acids. Trimming pared 7 bases from V and 2 bases from J, leaving 17 bases between. CDR1 and CDR2 (germline): SGHAT, FQNNGV. In nucleotides, the CDR3 is TGTGCCAGCACCTCACGAGGTGGACAGCAAGAGACCCAGTACTTC. Its translation: CASTSRGGQQETQYF.

This clone came up once. The chain joins TRBV29-1 to TRBJ1-2; D ambiguous. Trimming left V 7 bases short and J 7 bases short, with 22 bases between. CDR3 length: 14 residues. The germline V gene encodes CDR1 SQVTM and CDR2 ANQGSEA. The CDR3 DNA sequence: TGCAGCGCCCGCTATGCTCCTCTTAACGGTGGCTACACCTTC. It yields the protein CSARYAPLNGGYTF. Looking up the rest from reference TRBV29-1 and TRBJ1-2 gives the full variable domain: SAVISQKPSRDICQRGTSLTIQCQVDSQVTMMFWYRQQPGQSLTLIATANQGSEATYESGFVIDKFPISRPNLTFSTLTVSNMSPEDSSIYLCSARYAPLNGGYTFGSGTRLTVV.

This clone turned up a few times. This chain links TRBV19 with TRBJ1-6; D is unresolved. Trimming pared 3 bases from V and 5 bases from J, leaving 8 bases between. In germline, CDR1 is LNHDA, CDR2 SQIVND (reference sequence). The CDR3 covers 14 residues. For the CDR3, the DNA is TGTGCCAGTAGTATGGCAGCTGATAATTCACCCCTCCACTTT. Its protein product is CASSMAADNSPLHF.

This clone was found a few times. The V call is TRBV29-1, the J call TRBJ2-7; tentatively, D is TRBD1 or TRBD2 (6 bases each). The CDR3 contains 13 residues. Germline V gene sequence: CDR1 SQVTM, CDR2 ANQGSEA. V lost 4 bases and J 3 bases, leaving 13 bases between the germline ends. The CDR3 bases are TGCAGCGTTGCCCCCGGGGGCCACTACGAGCAGTACTTC. Its protein product is CSVAPGGHYEQYF.

In DNA, the CDR3 is TGTGCCACCAGCAGAGTAGGGGAGAGAGTAGAAAATGAGCAGTTCTTC. Amino acids: CATSRVGERVENEQFF. J is TRBJ2-1 and V is TRBV15, with D possibly being TRBD1 or TRBD2 (5 bases each). The CDR3 sequence is 16 residues long. V dropped 1 base and J dropped 7 bases, with 17 bases sitting between them. Germline-derived CDR1 and CDR2 are LNHNV and YYDKDF (reference sequence). Full variable domain (rest looked up from reference TRBV15 and TRBJ2-1): DAMVIQNPRYQVTQFGKPVTLSCSQTLNHNVMYWYQQKSSQAPKLLFHYYDKDFNNEADTPDNFQSRRPNTSFCFLDIRSPGLGDTAMYLCATSRVGERVENEQFFGPGTRLTVL.

Only a few counts were recorded for this clone. The same CDR3 can be traced to other DNA sequences in this sample. V and J are TRBV2 and TRBJ1-5; maybe TRBD1 (5 bases). The CDR3 covers 13 residues. Germline values: CDR1 SNHLY, CDR2 FYNNEI. The V end lost 7 bases, the J end lost 1 base, and 8 bases lay between the germline ends. In DNA form, the CDR3 reads TGTGCCAGCACCCGGGACAGCAATCAGCCCCAGCATTTT. This translates into CASTRDSNQPQHF.

This sequence joins TRBV4-2 and TRBJ2-5; 11 bases fit TRBD2. This CDR3 has 16 residues. Germline values: CDR1 LGHNA, CDR2 YNFKEQ. The trim removed 4 bases at V and 5 bases at J, leaving 9 bases unmatched. DNA for the CDR3: TGTGCCAGCAGCCCAGTGACTAGCGGGGTGGGGGAGACCCAGTACTTC. Residues: CASSPVTSGVGETQYF.

This clone was counted a single time. The chain carries TRBV14 and TRBJ1-1; D unclear. CDR1 SGHDN and CDR2 FVKESK come from the germline V gene. The CDR3 runs to 14 residues. V lost 4 bases and J 1 base, leaving 10 bases between the germline ends. The CDR3 DNA sequence: TGTGCCAGCAGCCCGATCAATTGGAACACTGAAGCTTTCTTT. Amino acids: CASSPINWNTEAFF.